This T cell receptor beta chain derives from a study of identifying expanded T cells in peripheral blood. Study-wide points: Over around two and four weeks, about 15 and 19 clones changed, versus 1.2 between replicates. Clone count variance between roughly 2-week samples rose with total template count.

Worth noting for this clone: Its antigen is not known.

After removal of 2 bases from V and 8 bases from J, the junction contained 4 bases not matched to a gene. CDR1 and CDR2 from the germline V gene are SGDLS and YYNGEE. The CDR3 runs to 14 residues. During the collection period, no donor immune events like infections were recorded. Data came from immunoSEQ multiplex PCR; TCRdb stores just in-frame clones and leaves some out. This repertoire shows 45,000 to 75,000 clones, about 85% found once; its top ten account for more than 15%. V gene TRBV9 combines with J gene TRBJ1-4; 9 nucleotides agree with TRBD1. The origin of this receptor is a person aged 18 to 70 in good health. Sequenced: blood. The CDR3 spells CASSVGQGGEKLFF. CDR3 DNA: TGTGCCAGCAGCGTGGGACAGGGTGGAGAAAAACTGTTTTTT. The full variable domain, its missing parts supplied by reference TRBV9 and TRBJ1-4, is DSGVTQTPKHLITATGQRVTLRCSPRSGDLSVYWYQQSLDQGLQFLIQYYNGEERAKGNILERFSAQQFPDLHSELNLSSLELGDSALYFCASSVGQGGEKLFFGSGTQLSVL.